Each of the 25 T cell receptor beta chains below was sequenced from the same sample in a study of blood T cell repertoires in COVID-19. Assay: immunoSEQ multiplex PCR; the TCRdb copy retains only in-frame clones and omits some. The data contain some 390,000 clones, roughly 90% of them seen just once; the ten biggest clones take up 1.5% to 1.8%. Sequencing input: peripheral blood. These TCRs come from a woman in her 40s with COVID-19, enrolled during active disease.

This chain uses TRBV11-3 with TRBJ1-2; D might be TRBD1 (6 bases). The CDR3 extends over 19 amino acids. Per germline, CDR1 SGHNT and CDR2 YENEEA. The V end was cut by 2 bases, the J end by 8 bases, with 30 bases between. CDR3 nucleotides: TGTGCCAGCAGCTTAAGTCACCTAGGGGCAGGGGAAATGTCCCAGGGCTACACCTTC. It translates to CASSLSHLGAGEMSQGYTF. Full variable domain (remainder filled in from reference TRBV11-3 and TRBJ1-2): EAGVVQSPRYKIIEKKQPVAFWCNPISGHNTLYWYLQNLGQGPELLIRYENEEAVDDSQLPKDRFSAERLKGVDSTLKIQPAELGDSAVYLCASSLSHLGAGEMSQGYTFGSGTRLTVV.

The rearrangement uses TRBV6-5 and TRBJ2-4; 9 bases map to TRBD1. V trimming: 6 bases; J trimming: 6 bases; junction bases outside the gene matches: 6. The CDR3 runs 14 residues. Germline lookup yields CDR1 MNHEY and CDR2 SVGAGI. The CDR3 region is CASSHTTGGNIQYF. The CDR3 nucleotides read TGTGCCAGCAGCCATACGACAGGGGGAAACATTCAGTACTTC.

J is TRBJ2-3 and V is TRBV28, with 13 bases that match TRBD2. The CDR3 has 17 amino acids. V trimming: 5 bases; J trimming: 0 bases; junction bases outside the gene matches: 5. The germline V gene has CDR1 MDHEN and CDR2 SYDVKM. The CDR3 loop is CASSLGTSGTSTDTQYF. The CDR3, as DNA: TGTGCCAGCAGTCTCGGGACTAGCGGGACTAGCACAGATACGCAGTATTTT.

The J gene is TRBJ2-3, the V gene TRBV5-3, with 8 positions matching TRBD2. TRBV5-3 is placed among ORFs of uncertain function. The junction had 17 bases not matched to a gene; V was cut back by 3 bases and J by 8 bases. This CDR3 spans 17 amino acids. The CDR3, as DNA: TGTGCCAGAAGCTCCTGTCGCGGGAGGCAGTCCTGGTCTACGCAGTATTTT. Its protein product is CARSSCRGRQSWSTQYF.

The chain is built from TRBV4-3 and TRBJ1-6; the match to TRBD1 covers 9 bases. Germline V lookup: CDR1 LGHNA, CDR2 YSLEER. The CDR3 covers 18 residues. Losses at the gene ends were 0 bases for V and 9 bases for J; bases not matched to a gene: 12. The CDR3 here is CASSQEGGTGFVSSPLHF. The DNA for the CDR3 is TGCGCCAGCAGCCAAGAGGGGGGGACAGGGTTTGTTAGTTCACCCCTCCACTTT.

V gene TRBV2 combines with J gene TRBJ2-1; possibly TRBD2 for D (6 bases). CDR3 length: 17 amino acids. The V end lost 6 bases, the J end lost 0 bases, and 18 bases lay between the germline ends. The germline V gene has CDR1 SNHLY and CDR2 FYNNEI. The CDR3 is CASRAQSGPSSYNEQFF. The CDR3 DNA is TGTGCCAGCAGAGCCCAAAGCGGGCCGTCCTCCTACAATGAGCAGTTCTTC.

The rearrangement joins TRBV11-3 to TRBJ2-1; 12 bases match TRBD1. The CDR3 sequence is 13 residues long. Trimming took 7 bases from V and 10 from J; bases not matched to a gene: 5. The germline V gene encodes CDR1 SGHNT and CDR2 YENEEA. The CDR3 loop is CASKGQGAQEQFF. The CDR3 DNA is TGTGCCAGCAAGGGACAGGGGGCACAGGAGCAGTTCTTC.

The chain couples TRBV7-2 to TRBJ2-7; 7 bases fit TRBD1. V dropped 6 bases and J dropped 1; count of bases not matched to a gene: 15. The CDR3 is 17 residues long. Germline-derived CDR1 and CDR2 are SGHTA and FQGNSA. CDR3 loop: CASSRRRTGTVSYEQYF. CDR3 coding DNA: TGTGCCAGCAGTAGACGACGAACCGGGACAGTATCCTACGAGCAGTACTTC.

This chain joins TRBV3-1 (or the pseudogene TRBV3-2) and TRBJ2-3; D is uncertain. This CDR3 comprises 15 residues. The V end lost 1 base, the J end lost 0 bases, and 8 bases lay between the germline ends. Per germline, CDR1 LGHDT and CDR2 YNNKEL (reference sequence). The CDR3 reads CASSQAQASTDTQYF. The CDR3 nucleotides read TGTGCCAGCAGCCAAGCGCAGGCTAGCACAGATACGCAGTATTTT.

The chain joins TRBV28 to TRBJ1-3; D might be TRBD1 (5 bases). CDR3 size: 14 residues. Germline V gives CDR1 MDHEN, CDR2 SYDVKM. Trimming cost V 7 bases and J 1 base, with 11 bases left between them. For the CDR3, the DNA is TGTGCCAGCACCGTGGGGGGTTCTGGAAACACCATATATTTT. Protein product: CASTVGGSGNTIYF.

The chain uses TRBV27 and TRBJ1-4; D unclear. CDR3 size: 14 residues. Per germline, CDR1 MNHEY and CDR2 SMNVEV (reference sequence). V lost 4 bases and J 10 bases, leaving 16 bases between the germline ends. The CDR3 sequence: CASSSSWGVGKLFF. CDR3 nucleotide sequence: TGTGCCAGCAGTTCGTCTTGGGGAGTAGGAAAACTGTTTTTT.

This clone was recorded only once. The chain combines TRBV19 with TRBJ2-7, with 8 bases that match TRBD1. Germline loops: CDR1 LNHDA, CDR2 SQIVND (reference sequence). The length of the CDR3 is 15 residues. The ends lost 5 bases at V and 0 bases at J; junction bases unmatched: 6. This CDR3 reads CASSSHDRGSYEQYF. In DNA form, the CDR3 reads TGTGCCAGTAGTTCCCACGACAGGGGCTCCTACGAGCAGTACTTC.

This clone was seen only once. This chain connects TRBV4-1 to TRBJ1-2; 10 bases agree with TRBD1. V trimming: 0 bases; J trimming: 4 bases; junction bases outside the gene matches: 8. The CDR3 runs 17 residues. Germline-derived CDR1 and CDR2 are MGHRA and YSYEKL. DNA for the CDR3: TGCGCCAGCAGCCAAGAACGAGACAGGGGGCCGATCTATGGCTACACCTTC. Its translation: CASSQERDRGPIYGYTF.

Regarding this clone: The same CDR3 arises from other DNA sequences in this sample as well. The CDR3 reads CASSPTGIDEKLFF. The CDR3 DNA sequence: TGTGCCAGCTCACCGACAGGGATTGATGAAAAACTGTTTTTT. J is TRBJ1-4 and V is TRBV18, with 7 bases identical to TRBD1. The V gene's germline CDR1 is KGHSH and CDR2 LQKENI. The CDR3 length is 14 residues. The ends lost 3 bases at V and 6 bases at J; junction bases unmatched: 4.

This clone was counted once. The chain recombines TRBV27 with TRBJ2-7; a weak D match, TRBD1 (6 bases). The CDR3 length is 12 residues. V shed 5 bases and J shed 7 bases, with 12 bases lying between them. Germline V gene sequence: CDR1 MNHEY, CDR2 SMNVEV (reference sequence). The CDR3 reads CASSSRGFEQYF. CDR3 bases: TGTGCCAGCAGTAGCAGGGGTTTTGAGCAGTACTTC.

CDR3 residues: CAWRETNYGYTF. DNA of the CDR3: TGTGCCTGGAGGGAGACTAACTATGGCTACACCTTC. The chain couples TRBV30 to TRBJ1-2; no firm D call. Trimming stripped 3 bases from V and 0 bases from J, with 5 bases between. From germline, CDR1 is GTSNPN and CDR2 SVGIG (reference sequence). This CDR3 region has 12 residues.

The chain couples TRBV11-3 to TRBJ2-1, with unresolved D. V dropped 5 bases and J dropped 2 bases, with 10 bases sitting between them. The germline V gene encodes CDR1 SGHNT and CDR2 YENEEA. The CDR3 is made up of 14 amino acids. CDR3 sequence (DNA): TGTGCCAGCAGCCCCAGCCGGGCCTACAATGAGCAGTTCTTC. It specifies CASSPSRAYNEQFF.

This sequence joins TRBV3-1 (or the pseudogene TRBV3-2) and TRBJ2-5, with a weak D call TRBD1 (5 bases). Trimming took off 5 bases at V and 1 base at J, with 14 bases between the two ends. CDR1 is LGHDT and CDR2 is YNNKEL in the germline V gene (reference sequence). CDR3 length: 15 residues. The CDR3 loop reads CASSALTAVQETQYF. CDR3 bases: TGTGCCAGCAGCGCACTGACAGCCGTCCAAGAGACCCAGTACTTC.

In this sample, this clone turned up a few times. The J gene is TRBJ1-4, the V gene TRBV6-5; possibly TRBD1 for D (5 bases). Germline V gene sequence: CDR1 MNHEY, CDR2 SVGAGI. V lost 4 bases to trimming and J lost 10 bases, with 10 bases between them. The CDR3 spans 12 residues. The CDR3 sequence is CASSLGGAKLFF. The CDR3 nucleotides are TGTGCCAGCAGTTTAGGCGGGGCAAAACTGTTTTTT.

J is TRBJ2-1 and V is TRBV11-3; 14 bases map to TRBD2. Germline V gene sequence: CDR1 SGHNT, CDR2 YENEEA. CDR3 length equals 17 residues. V was clipped by 5 bases and J by 0 bases; unmatched bases: 3. This chain's CDR3 is CASSRLAGGSSYNEQFF. As DNA, the CDR3 is TGTGCCAGCAGCCGACTAGCGGGAGGGAGCTCCTACAATGAGCAGTTCTTC.

The rearrangement uses TRBV7-3 and TRBJ2-2; possible D gene TRBD2, 5 bases. The CDR3 contains 13 residues. Trimming stripped 3 bases from V and 6 bases from J, with 8 bases between. From germline, CDR1 is SGHTA and CDR2 FQGTGA. This chain's CDR3 is CASSFVGAGELFF. The CDR3 DNA follows: TGTGCCAGCAGCTTTGTCGGGGCCGGGGAGCTGTTTTTT.

The rearrangement uses TRBV29-1 and TRBJ1-5; D gene unclear. This CDR3 is 16 amino acids long. Germline V gene sequence: CDR1 SQVTM, CDR2 ANQGSEA. DNA for the CDR3: TGCACCCATATCGCCCGCCACGGTTTAATTGGTCAGCCCCAGCATTTT. It translates to CTHIARHGLIGQPQHF.

The V call is TRBV5-3, the J call TRBJ2-7, with TRBD1 matching over 11 bases. TRBV5-3 is given ORF status, its function remaining uncertain. This CDR3 is 14 amino acids long. V was pared by 5 bases and J by 2 bases, with 3 bases of the junction left unmatched. The CDR3 is CARSLDRGPYEQYF. The CDR3 DNA reads TGTGCCAGAAGTCTGGACAGGGGGCCCTACGAGCAGTACTTC.

The gene calls are TRBV10-1 and TRBJ2-7; D is undetermined. Trimming removed 0 bases at V and 0 bases at J, with 15 bases between. The CDR3 is 17 amino acids. Germline lookup yields CDR1 WNHNN and CDR2 SYGVQD (reference sequence). The CDR3 sequence is CASSESINSSSSYEQYF. Here the CDR3 DNA reads TGCGCCAGCAGTGAGTCGATTAATAGTTCAAGCTCCTACGAGCAGTACTTC.

This rearrangement joins TRBV5-4 to TRBJ2-2; 7 nucleotides agree with TRBD2. CDR1 is SGHNT, CDR2 YYREEE, per germline (reference sequence). V lost 0 bases to trimming and J lost 1 base; unmatched junction nucleotides: 3. The CDR3 spans 16 residues. In DNA form, the CDR3 reads TGTGCCAGCAGCTTGGTAGCTAGCGGGAACACCGGGGAGCTGTTTTTT. This sequence encodes CASSLVASGNTGELFF.